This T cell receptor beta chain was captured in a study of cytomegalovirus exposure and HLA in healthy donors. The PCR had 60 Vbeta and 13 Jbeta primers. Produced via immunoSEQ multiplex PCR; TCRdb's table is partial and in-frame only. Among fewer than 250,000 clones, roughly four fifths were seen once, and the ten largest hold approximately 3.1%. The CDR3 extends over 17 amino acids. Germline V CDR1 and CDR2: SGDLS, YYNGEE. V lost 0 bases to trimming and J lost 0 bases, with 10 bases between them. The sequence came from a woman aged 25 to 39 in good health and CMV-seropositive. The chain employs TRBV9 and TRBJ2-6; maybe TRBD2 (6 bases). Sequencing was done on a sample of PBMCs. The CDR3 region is CASSVGGGRSGANVLTF. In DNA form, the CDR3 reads TGTGCCAGCAGCGTAGGGGGAGGTCGCTCTGGGGCCAACGTCCTGACTTTC.